This T cell receptor beta chain comes out of a study of blood T cell repertoires in COVID-19. The CDR3 sequence is 12 residues long. The germline V gene encodes CDR1 MDHEN and CDR2 SYDVKM. V lost 5 bases and J lost 4, with 8 bases in between. Profiling relied on immunoSEQ multiplex PCR, and the TCRdb table lists in-frame clones only, not all of them. Here the sample spans under 55,000 clones, roughly nine tenths being singletons. This TCR came from a human donor in a cohort sampled during active COVID-19. The sequencing sample was made of peripheral blood. This sequence joins TRBV28 and TRBJ1-2, with D possibly matching TRBD1 (6 bases). The CDR3 is CASSRTAYGYTF. The CDR3 DNA is TGTGCCAGCAGTAGGACAGCCTATGGCTACACCTTC.